This T cell receptor beta chain appears in the sequencing data of a study of control samples from healthy donors and cancer patients. The data were produced by immunoSEQ multiplex PCR, yet TCRdb's version contains in-frame clones alone and is incomplete. The sample lists fewer than 90,000 clones; about 88% were seen once. The CDR3 is made up of 16 amino acids. In germline, CDR1 is SGHNT, CDR2 YYREEE (reference sequence). V was pared by 7 bases and J by 5 bases, with 13 bases of the junction left unmatched. Sequenced material: blood. This chain uses TRBV5-4 with TRBJ2-2, with 8 bases that match TRBD2. This TCR derives from a woman aged 45-60 years in good health. The DNA for the CDR3 is TGTGCCAGCGAAGATACCCGCGGGGGGCTTACCGGGGAGCTGTTTTTT. It is translated as CASEDTRGGLTGELFF.